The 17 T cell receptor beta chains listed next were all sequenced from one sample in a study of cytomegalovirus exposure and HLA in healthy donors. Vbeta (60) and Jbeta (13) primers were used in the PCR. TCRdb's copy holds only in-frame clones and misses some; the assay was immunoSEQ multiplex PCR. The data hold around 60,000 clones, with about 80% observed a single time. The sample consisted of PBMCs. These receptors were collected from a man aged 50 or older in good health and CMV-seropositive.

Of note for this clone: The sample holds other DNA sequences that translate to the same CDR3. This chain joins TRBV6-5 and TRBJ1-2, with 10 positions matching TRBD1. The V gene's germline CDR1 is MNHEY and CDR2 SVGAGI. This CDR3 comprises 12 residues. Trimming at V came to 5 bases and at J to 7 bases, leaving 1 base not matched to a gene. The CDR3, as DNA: TGTGCCAGCAGTAGGGACAGGGGTGGCTACACCTTC. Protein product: CASSRDRGGYTF.

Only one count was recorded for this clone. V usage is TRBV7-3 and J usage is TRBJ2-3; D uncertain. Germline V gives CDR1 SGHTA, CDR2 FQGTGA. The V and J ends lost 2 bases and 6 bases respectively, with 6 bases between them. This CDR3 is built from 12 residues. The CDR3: CASSLGLDTQYF. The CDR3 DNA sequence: TGTGCCAGCAGCTTAGGGCTGGATACGCAGTATTTT. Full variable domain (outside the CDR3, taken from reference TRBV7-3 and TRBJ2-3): GAGVSQTPSNKVTEKGKYVELRCDPISGHTALYWYRQSLGQGPEFLIYFQGTGAADDSGLPNDRFFAVRPEGSVSTLKIQRTERGDSAVYLCASSLGLDTQYFGPGTRLTVL.

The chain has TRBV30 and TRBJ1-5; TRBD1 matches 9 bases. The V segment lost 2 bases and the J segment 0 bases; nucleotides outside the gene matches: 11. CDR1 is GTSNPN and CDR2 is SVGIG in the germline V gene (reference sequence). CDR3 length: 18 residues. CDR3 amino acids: CAWSTGGVSHYSNQPQHF. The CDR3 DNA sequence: TGTGCCTGGAGTACAGGGGGCGTGTCCCACTATAGCAATCAGCCCCAGCATTTT.

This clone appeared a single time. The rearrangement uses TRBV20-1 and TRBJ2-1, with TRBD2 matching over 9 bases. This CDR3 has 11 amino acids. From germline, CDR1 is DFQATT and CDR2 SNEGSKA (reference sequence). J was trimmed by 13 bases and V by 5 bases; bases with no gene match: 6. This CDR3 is CSAPQAGGQFF. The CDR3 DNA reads TGCAGTGCTCCCCAAGCGGGGGGCCAGTTCTTC.

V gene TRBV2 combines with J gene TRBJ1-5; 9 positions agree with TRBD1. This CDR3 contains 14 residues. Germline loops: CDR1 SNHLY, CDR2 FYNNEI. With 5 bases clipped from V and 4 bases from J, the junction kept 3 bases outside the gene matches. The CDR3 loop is CASSSTGGNQPQHF. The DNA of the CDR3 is TGTGCCAGCAGTTCGACAGGGGGGAATCAGCCCCAGCATTTT.

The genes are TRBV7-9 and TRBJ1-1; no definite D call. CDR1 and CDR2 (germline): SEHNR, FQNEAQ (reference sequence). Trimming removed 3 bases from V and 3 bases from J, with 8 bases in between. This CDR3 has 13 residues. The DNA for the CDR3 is TGTGCCAGCAGCTTGATCGGGGACACTGAAGCTTTCTTT. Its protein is CASSLIGDTEAFF.

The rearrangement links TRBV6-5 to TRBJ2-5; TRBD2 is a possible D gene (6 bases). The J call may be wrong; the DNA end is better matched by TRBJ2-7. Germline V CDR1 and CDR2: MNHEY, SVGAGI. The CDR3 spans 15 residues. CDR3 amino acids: CASSYSTGLSYEQYF. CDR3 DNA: TGTGCCAGCAGTTACTCCACGGGACTGAGCTACGAGCAGTACTTC.

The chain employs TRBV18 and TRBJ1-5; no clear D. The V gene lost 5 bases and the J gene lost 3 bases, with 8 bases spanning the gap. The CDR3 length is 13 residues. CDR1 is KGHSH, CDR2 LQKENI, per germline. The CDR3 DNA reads TGTGCCAGCTCAGGGCCAGACAATCAGCCCCAGCATTTT. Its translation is CASSGPDNQPQHF.

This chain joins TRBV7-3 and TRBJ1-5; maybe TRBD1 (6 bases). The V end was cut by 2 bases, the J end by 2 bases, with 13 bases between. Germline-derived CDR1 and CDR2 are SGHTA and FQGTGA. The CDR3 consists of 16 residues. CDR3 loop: CASSLAGRGGNQPQHF. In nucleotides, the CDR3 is TGTGCCAGCAGCTTAGCAGGCAGGGGAGGCAATCAGCCCCAGCATTTT.

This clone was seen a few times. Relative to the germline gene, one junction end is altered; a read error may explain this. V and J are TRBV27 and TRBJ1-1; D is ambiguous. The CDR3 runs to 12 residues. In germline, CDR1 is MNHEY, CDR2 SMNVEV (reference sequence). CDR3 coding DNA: TGTGCCAGCATCGGGGAGTTGACTGAAACTTTCTTT. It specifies CASIGELTETFF.

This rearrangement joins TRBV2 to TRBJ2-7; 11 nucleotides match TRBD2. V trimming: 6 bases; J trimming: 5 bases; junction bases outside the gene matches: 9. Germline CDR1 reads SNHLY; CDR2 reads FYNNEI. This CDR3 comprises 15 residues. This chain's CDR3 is CASSATSGRWDEQYF. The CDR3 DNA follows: TGTGCCAGCAGCGCAACTAGCGGGAGATGGGACGAGCAGTACTTC. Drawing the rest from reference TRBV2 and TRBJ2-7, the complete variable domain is EPEVTQTPSHQVTQMGQEVILRCVPISNHLYFYWYRQILGQKVEFLVSFYNNEISEKSEIFDDQFSVERPDGSNFTLKIRSTKLEDSAMYFCASSATSGRWDEQYFGPGTRLTVT.

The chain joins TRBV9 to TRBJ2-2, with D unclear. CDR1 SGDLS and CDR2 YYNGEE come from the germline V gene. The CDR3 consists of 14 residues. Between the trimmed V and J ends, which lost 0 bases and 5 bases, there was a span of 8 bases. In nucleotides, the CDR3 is TGTGCCAGCAGCGTAGAACCGAGGACCGGGGAGCTGTTTTTT. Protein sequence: CASSVEPRTGELFF.

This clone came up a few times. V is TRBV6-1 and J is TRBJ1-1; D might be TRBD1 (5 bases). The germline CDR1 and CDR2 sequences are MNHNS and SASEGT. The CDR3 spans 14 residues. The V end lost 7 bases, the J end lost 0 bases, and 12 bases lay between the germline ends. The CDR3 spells CASTVDSLNTEAFF. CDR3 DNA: TGTGCCAGCACTGTCGACAGCTTGAACACTGAAGCTTTCTTT.

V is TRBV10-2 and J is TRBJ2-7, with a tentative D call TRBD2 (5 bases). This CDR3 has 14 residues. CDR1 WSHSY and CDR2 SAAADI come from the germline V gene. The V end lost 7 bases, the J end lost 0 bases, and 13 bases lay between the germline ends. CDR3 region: CASKPDSSSYEQYF. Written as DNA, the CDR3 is TGCGCCAGCAAGCCGGACTCGAGCTCCTACGAGCAGTACTTC.

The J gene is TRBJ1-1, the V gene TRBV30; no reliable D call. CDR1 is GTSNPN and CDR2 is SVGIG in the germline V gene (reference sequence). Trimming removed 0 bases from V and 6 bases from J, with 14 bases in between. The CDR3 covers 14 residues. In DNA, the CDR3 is TGTGCCTGGAGTGTACGTCAGGCCTTCTCTGAAGCTTTCTTT. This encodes CAWSVRQAFSEAFF.

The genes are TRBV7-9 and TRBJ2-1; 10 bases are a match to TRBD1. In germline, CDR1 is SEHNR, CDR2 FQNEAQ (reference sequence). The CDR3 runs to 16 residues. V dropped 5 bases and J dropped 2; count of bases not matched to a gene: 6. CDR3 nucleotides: TGTGCCAGCAGCCTCGGGACAGGGGAGACCTACAATGAGCAGTTCTTC. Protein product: CASSLGTGETYNEQFF.

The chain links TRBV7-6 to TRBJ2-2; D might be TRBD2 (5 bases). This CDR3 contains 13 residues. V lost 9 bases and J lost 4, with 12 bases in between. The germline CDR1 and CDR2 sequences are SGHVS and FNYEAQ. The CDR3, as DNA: TGTGCCAGTACCTGGGGAGTCACCGGGGAGCTGTTTTTT. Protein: CASTWGVTGELFF.